The rows below give T cell receptor beta chains drawn from one sample of a study of Ad26.COV2.S vaccination and SARS-CoV-2 variants. TCRdb keeps only in-frame clones here, not all; method: immunoSEQ multiplex PCR. Seen here are about 350,000 clones, roughly 85% observed once, and the top ten hold roughly 3.3%. The sample consisted of peripheral blood, taken in a trial of Ad26.COV2.S vaccine versus placebo. The receptors shown here come from a person between 18 and 59 years old who received the Ad26.COV2.S COVID-19 vaccine or a placebo. The CDR3 runs from the conserved cysteine through the conserved F or W. The D gene is left open where the match is weak. The size field is filled for only some rows; it gives once, few, many or a size class.

clone_size j_call d_call v_call cdr3_aa cdr3_nt
. TRBJ2-2 TRBD1 TRBV7-2 CASTLQGLAGELFF TGTGCCAGCACCCTACAGGGGTTGGCGGGGGAGCTGTTTTTT
. TRBJ1-6 . TRBV3-1/TRBV3-2 CASSHGYSPLHF TGTGCCAGCAGCCATGGCTATTCACCCCTCCACTTT
. TRBJ2-5 . TRBV2 CASTFEEGGQYF TGTGCCAGCACTTTCGAGGAGGGGGGTCAGTACTTC
few TRBJ2-7 . TRBV5-1 CASSLAGGSRSEQYF TGCGCCAGCAGCTTAGCAGGGGGGTCGCGCAGCGAGCAGTACTTC
. TRBJ1-5 . TRBV6-2/TRBV6-3 CASSYPQGSNQPQHF TGTGCCAGCAGTTACCCACAGGGTAGCAATCAGCCCCAGCATTTT
once TRBJ2-1 . TRBV4-1 CASSQDVGVIVF TGCGCCAGCAGCCAAGATGTGGGAGTTATTGTCTTC
. TRBJ1-6 TRBD1 TRBV7-6 CASSLSAPTGSRSPLHF TGTGCCAGCAGCTTATCCGCCCCGACAGGGTCGCGGTCACCCCTCCACTTT
. TRBJ2-1 . TRBV28 CASSMEGGEQFF TGTGCCAGCAGTATGGAAGGGGGTGAGCAGTTCTTC
. TRBJ2-5 TRBD2 TRBV3-1/TRBV3-2 CASSQEWVAGGQETQYF TGTGCCAGCAGCCAAGAATGGGTAGCGGGGGGTCAAGAGACCCAGTACTTC
. TRBJ2-2 . TRBV9 CASSGTNRVPGELFF TGTGCCAGCAGCGGAACCAACAGGGTCCCCGGGGAGCTGTTTTTT
. TRBJ2-1 . TRBV9 CASSVGTNQEGNEQFF TGTGCCAGCAGCGTAGGGACTAACCAGGAGGGCAATGAGCAGTTCTTC
. TRBJ1-2 TRBD1 TRBV7-2 CASSLAQGGIYGYTF TGTGCCAGCAGCTTAGCACAGGGGGGAATCTATGGCTACACCTTC
few TRBJ2-2 . TRBV18 CASSPPGVRELFF TGTGCCAGCTCACCACCGGGGGTCAGGGAGCTGTTTTTT
few TRBJ2-7 TRBD1 TRBV7-2 CASSLRQGNGEQYF TGTGCCAGCAGCTTACGACAGGGAAATGGAGAGCAGTACTTC
. TRBJ1-5 TRBD1 TRBV27 CASSQYRDRVQPQHF TGTGCCAGCAGTCAATACCGGGACAGGGTGCAGCCCCAGCATTTT
. TRBJ2-7 . TRBV21-1 CASSERDRGRYEQYF TGTGCCAGCAGCGAGCGGGACAGGGGGCGATACGAGCAGTACTTC
many TRBJ1-5 TRBD1 TRBV30 CAWSSGTGDQPQHF TGTGCCTGGAGCTCCGGGACAGGGGATCAGCCCCAGCATTTT
. TRBJ2-7 . TRBV5-5 CASSLPPGSGGRNEQYF TGTGCCAGCAGCTTGCCCCCAGGGAGTGGGGGCAGGAACGAGCAGTACTTC
. TRBJ1-4 . TRBV2 CASSADFQSGGKLFF TGTGCCAGCAGTGCTGATTTTCAGTCGGGGGGAAAACTGTTTTTT
. TRBJ1-4 . TRBV5-1 CASRRGLARGSSEKLFF TGCGCCAGCAGACGGGGACTCGCCCGAGGGTCAAGTGAAAAACTGTTTTTT